The 24 T cell receptor beta chains below come from one sample, sequenced in a study of cytomegalovirus exposure and HLA in healthy donors. Researchers ran the PCR with 60 Vbeta and 13 Jbeta primers. Sequencing used immunoSEQ multiplex PCR; TCRdb keeps in-frame clones, though not all of them. The sample yields about 200,000 clones, approximately 80% seen once. Material: PBMCs. The receptors come from a boy between 2 and 10 years old in good health and CMV-seronegative.

The rearrangement joins TRBV9 to TRBJ2-3; tentatively, D is TRBD2 (5 bases). This CDR3 comprises 12 residues. Deletions cut 4 bases from V and 6 bases from J, with 9 bases between. In germline, CDR1 is SGDLS, CDR2 YYNGEE. This CDR3 is CASSLAADTQYF. CDR3 DNA sequence: TGTGCCAGCAGCCTAGCTGCGGATACGCAGTATTTT.

The chain has TRBV6-5 and TRBJ1-5; D may be TRBD1 (5 bases). Germline lookup yields CDR1 MNHEY and CDR2 SVGAGI. The V end was cut by 6 bases, the J end by 0 bases, with 12 bases between. The CDR3 contains 15 residues. In nucleotides, the CDR3 is TGTGCCAGCAGCCCCCGAAGGGGTAGCAATCAGCCCCAGCATTTT. It codes for CASSPRRGSNQPQHF.

V is TRBV10-3 and J is TRBJ2-1; weak D call: TRBD1 (6 bases). Germline-derived CDR1 and CDR2 are ENHRY and SYGVKD. The CDR3 has 16 amino acids. Trimming left V 3 bases short and J 2 bases short, with 14 bases between. The CDR3, as DNA: TGTGCCATCAGTGATAGGGGGAGTATCACCTACAATGAGCAGTTCTTC. Amino acid sequence: CAISDRGSITYNEQFF.

The chain carries TRBV7-6 and TRBJ1-1; D is unclear. V was trimmed by 6 bases and J by 2 bases, leaving 10 bases between them. This CDR3 contains 13 residues. CDR1 and CDR2 from the germline V gene are SGHVS and FNYEAQ. The CDR3 coding sequence is TGTGCCAGCAGTCTAGGAACTAACACTGAAGCTTTCTTT. It codes for CASSLGTNTEAFF. The complete variable domain, with remaining parts taken from reference TRBV7-6 and TRBJ1-1, reads GAGVSQSPRYKVTKRGQDVALRCDPISGHVSLYWYRQALGQGPEFLTYFNYEAQQDKSGLPNDRFSAERPEGSISTLTIQRTEQRDSAMYRCASSLGTNTEAFFGQGTRLTVV.

The chain employs TRBV7-3 and TRBJ2-1; 10 bases are a match to TRBD2. Germline V gene lookup returns CDR1 SGHTA and CDR2 FQGTGA. This CDR3 is 15 amino acids long. Trimming took 5 bases from V and 4 from J; bases not matched to a gene: 5. The CDR3 spells CASSLLAGGYNEQFF. As DNA, the CDR3 is TGTGCCAGCAGCCTCTTAGCGGGGGGATACAATGAGCAGTTCTTC.

This clone has a single count. The rearrangement uses TRBV29-1 and TRBJ1-1; no reliable D call. Germline CDR1 is SQVTM and CDR2 is ANQGSEA. The CDR3 runs 13 residues. V lost 2 bases and J lost 0, with 7 bases in between. The CDR3 nucleotides are TGCAGCGTTGAAAAGAACATGAACACTGAAGCTTTCTTT. As protein: CSVEKNMNTEAFF.

J is TRBJ2-6 and V is TRBV6-1; D may be TRBD1 (5 bases). Between the trimmed V and J ends, which lost 5 bases and 7 bases, there was a span of 12 bases. Germline lookup yields CDR1 MNHNS and CDR2 SASEGT. The CDR3 has 14 residues. CDR3 coding DNA: TGTGCCAGCAGTCCCAGGACATTTGCCAACGTCCTGACTTTC. Protein product: CASSPRTFANVLTF.

The chain is built from TRBV19 and TRBJ1-1; a possible D gene is TRBD1 (5 bases). The germline gives CDR1 LNHDA, CDR2 SQIVND (reference sequence). Trimming took 3 bases from V and 4 from J, leaving 15 bases between them. This CDR3 region has 15 residues. CDR3 loop: CASSIRSWGSTEAFF. CDR3 DNA sequence: TGTGCCAGTAGTATTCGGTCGTGGGGCAGCACTGAAGCTTTCTTT.

Comment on this clone: Other DNA sequences from this sample encode an identical CDR3 as well. This chain connects TRBV5-1 to TRBJ2-3, with D tentatively TRBD2 (6 bases). With 0 bases removed from V and 2 bases from J, the gap between germline ends came to 10 bases. Germline values: CDR1 SGHRS, CDR2 YFSETQ. There are 15 residues in the CDR3. The CDR3 DNA sequence: TGCGCCAGCAGCTTGGCCGGGGGTCCCACAGATACGCAGTATTTT. Protein: CASSLAGGPTDTQYF.

This chain links TRBV15 with TRBJ1-5; a possible D gene is TRBD1 (6 bases). The CDR3 covers 16 residues. Trimming took off 0 bases at V and 3 bases at J, with 12 bases between the two ends. The germline gives CDR1 LNHNV, CDR2 YYDKDF (reference sequence). The CDR3 sequence: CATSRDQGHPNQPQHF. The CDR3 DNA reads as TGTGCCACCAGCAGAGATCAGGGACACCCCAATCAGCCCCAGCATTTT.

The chain combines TRBV19 with TRBJ2-1, with 15 bases aligning to TRBD2. The germline CDR1 and CDR2 sequences are LNHDA and SQIVND (reference sequence). The CDR3 has 14 amino acids. Germline trimming cut 7 bases from V and 9 bases from J; bases unmatched to any gene: 4. The CDR3, as DNA: TGTGCCAGTACCGGACTAGCGGGAGGGAGTGAGCAGTTCTTC. This encodes CASTGLAGGSEQFF. Together with reference TRBV19 and TRBJ2-1, the CDR3 gives the full variable domain: DGGITQSPKYLFRKEGQNVTLSCEQNLNHDAMYWYRQDPGQGLRLIYYSQIVNDFQKGDIAEGYSVSREKKESFPLTVTSAQKNPTAFYLCASTGLAGGSEQFFGPGTRLTVL.

The chain combines TRBV20-1 with TRBJ2-5; no definite D call. The DNA end lines up better with TRBJ2-7; the J call may be wrong. Germline CDR1 reads DFQATT; CDR2 reads SNEGSKA (reference sequence). The CDR3 totals 11 residues. CDR3: CSARESREQYF. Here the CDR3 DNA reads TGCAGTGCTAGAGAGAGCCGCGAGCAGTACTTC.

This chain uses TRBV6-1 with TRBJ2-3; TRBD2 might be the D (6 bases). In germline, CDR1 is MNHNS, CDR2 SASEGT. Trimming stripped 2 bases from V and 4 bases from J, with 13 bases between. The CDR3 loop spans 15 amino acids. CDR3 nucleotides: TGTGCCAGCAGTGAAAACTTCGGGGGAGCAGATACGCAGTATTTT. It encodes CASSENFGGADTQYF.

V is TRBV7-2 and J is TRBJ2-7; a weak D match, TRBD2 (5 bases). The germline V gene encodes CDR1 SGHTA and CDR2 FQGNSA. The CDR3 has 14 amino acids. Trimming left V 1 base short and J 4 bases short, with 11 bases between. The CDR3 is CASSLGLAPYEQYF. Written as DNA, the CDR3 is TGTGCCAGCAGCTTAGGGCTAGCCCCTTACGAGCAGTACTTC.

This clone was seen a single time. The rearrangement joins TRBV6-5 to TRBJ2-5, with TRBD2 as a possible D gene (5 bases). Trimming took off 6 bases at V and 4 bases at J, with 12 bases between the two ends. The CDR3 runs to 13 residues. Germline CDR1 MNHEY, CDR2 SVGAGI. CDR3 amino acids: CASRGSGPETQYF. CDR3 bases: TGTGCCAGCAGAGGAAGCGGACCAGAGACCCAGTACTTC.

V is TRBV7-8 and J is TRBJ1-5, with 7 bases matching TRBD1. Germline V gene sequence: CDR1 SGHVS, CDR2 FQNEAQ. V trimming: 5 bases; J trimming: 4 bases; junction bases outside the gene matches: 20. The CDR3 contains 19 residues. The CDR3 DNA follows: TGTGCCAGCAGCACCCCGTTGACAGGGCAACCATTAGGGAATCAGCCCCAGCATTTT. Translation gives CASSTPLTGQPLGNQPQHF.

The chain joins TRBV2 to TRBJ1-2, with D unclear. CDR3 length: 12 amino acids. CDR1 is SNHLY, CDR2 FYNNEI, per germline. V was shortened by 4 bases and J by 8 bases, with 11 bases between the two germline ends. The CDR3: CASSGGSGGYTF. CDR3 DNA: TGTGCCAGCAGTGGTGGGAGCGGCGGCTACACCTTC.

With regard to this clone: Other DNA sequences within the sample encode an identical CDR3. This chain joins TRBV14 and TRBJ1-2; D not resolved. The germline CDR1 and CDR2 sequences are SGHDN and FVKESK. This CDR3 spans 13 amino acids. V lost 4 bases to trimming and J lost 0 bases, with 6 bases between them. The CDR3: CASSRGTNYGYTF. As DNA, the CDR3 is TGTGCCAGCAGCCGAGGGACTAACTATGGCTACACCTTC.

The chain combines TRBV28 with TRBJ2-7, with a tentative D call TRBD1 (6 bases). Germline CDR1 reads MDHEN; CDR2 reads SYDVKM. This CDR3 has 14 amino acids. Trimming took off 6 bases at V and 2 bases at J, with 14 bases between the two ends. Here the CDR3 reads CASRFFQGPYEQYF. In DNA, the CDR3 is TGTGCCAGCAGGTTTTTTCAGGGGCCCTACGAGCAGTACTTC. Together with reference TRBV28 and TRBJ2-7, the CDR3 gives the full variable domain: DVKVTQSSRYLVKRTGEKVFLECVQDMDHENMFWYRQDPGLGLRLIYFSYDVKMKEKGDIPEGYSVSREKKERFSLILESASTNQTSMYLCASRFFQGPYEQYFGPGTRLTVT.

The chain recombines TRBV25-1 with TRBJ2-4; a weak D match, TRBD2 (6 bases). V lost 5 bases and J 6 bases, leaving 11 bases between the germline ends. The V gene's germline CDR1 is MGHDK and CDR2 SYGVNS. The CDR3 extends over 13 amino acids. The CDR3 reads CASSRDLGNIQYF. The CDR3 DNA sequence: TGTGCCAGCAGTCGGGACTTGGGAAACATTCAGTACTTC. The entire variable domain, with the rest obtained from reference TRBV25-1 and TRBJ2-4, is as follows: EADIYQTPRYLVIGTGKKITLECSQTMGHDKMYWYQQDPGMELHLIHYSYGVNSTEKGDLSSESTVSRIRTEHFPLTLESARPSHTSQYLCASSRDLGNIQYFGAGTRLSVL.

V and J are TRBV19 and TRBJ1-3; 9 bases agree with TRBD1. The CDR3 has 15 residues. V trimming: 7 bases; J trimming: 3 bases; junction bases outside the gene matches: 7. Germline V CDR1 and CDR2: LNHDA, SQIVND (reference sequence). CDR3 residues: CASIGDRELGNTIYF. CDR3 bases: TGTGCCAGTATTGGGGACAGGGAACTTGGAAACACCATATATTTT.

The gene calls are TRBV19 and TRBJ2-1; perhaps TRBD1 as D (5 bases). V was clipped by 5 bases and J by 5 bases, with 16 bases between them. The CDR3 is 15 residues long. Germline V gene data show CDR1 as LNHDA and CDR2 as SQIVND (reference sequence). CDR3 coding DNA: TGTGCCAGTAGTGCGTCGATAGGGGCCCACAATGAGCAGTTCTTC. It specifies CASSASIGAHNEQFF.

This chain uses TRBV27 with TRBJ2-7, with TRBD1 as a possible D gene (5 bases). V was trimmed by 5 bases and J by 5 bases, leaving 10 bases between them. Germline CDR1 reads MNHEY; CDR2 reads SMNVEV (reference sequence). The CDR3 runs 12 residues. CDR3 sequence: CASSNYRNEQYF. In nucleotides, the CDR3 is TGTGCCAGCAGTAACTACAGGAACGAGCAGTACTTC.

The chain joins TRBV7-9 to TRBJ1-1, with 8 nucleotides matching TRBD1. The ends lost 4 bases at V and 2 bases at J; junction bases unmatched: 6. This CDR3 contains 15 residues. The germline CDR1 and CDR2 sequences are SEHNR and FQNEAQ (reference sequence). CDR3 DNA: TGTGCCAGCAGCTCGGACAGGGTAGTTAACACTGAAGCTTTCTTT. It translates to CASSSDRVVNTEAFF.